This T cell receptor (beta chain) was recovered during a study of blood T cells in healthy people across ages (dated by TCRdb to about 2015). Regarding the research as a whole: In model experiments, template switching captured roughly one uniquely barcoded TCR beta cDNA molecule for every two T cells. Age-related changes in TCR beta repertoire diversity were measured in the study by deep sequencing normalized with unique cDNA molecular identifiers. The donors were split into four age groups: young (average about 16 years), middle-aged (around 40), aged (roughly 65) and long-lived (approximately 89). To avoid experimental bias, donors of different ages were spread randomly across the sequencing lanes. For two donors (one aged 18 to 29 and one aged 80 or older), the study analyzed two additional independent replicas of 1 million unique cDNA reads from the same blood draw. Broader findings and caveats from the paper: The CMV infection status of donors was not known, potentially confounding age-related changes in expanded clonotypes. Since profiling was done on bulk unsorted PBMCs, naive and antigen-experienced compartments could not be conclusively compared. Compared with the aged group, more naive CD4+ T cells, fewer expanded clones and increased TCR diversity were shown by the long-lived group, suggesting age selection. A strong correlation was found between observed TCR beta diversity and the percentage of naive T cells measured by flow cytometry. Estimates of total diversity based on one million sequenced T cells were regarded as lower bounds and as underestimates. As age increased, observed TCR beta diversity per million T cells dropped in a roughly linear way, and a significant reduction was already evident by age 40.

The approximately 41 donors, aged about 6 to 95 years, were systemically healthy Caucasian individuals from Russia. Ten milliliters of peripheral blood were drawn from each donor into EDTA-treated Vacutainer tubes. Ficoll-Paque density-gradient centrifugation was used to isolate PBMCs, with at least 7 million per sample. Trizol reagent was used to extract total RNA from PBMCs, with at least 5.5 micrograms per sample. For every donor, an aliquot of PBMCs went through flow cytometry to measure the percentages of naive CD45RAhigh/CD27high T cells. CDR1 LGHDT and CDR2 YNNKEL were looked up in the germline V gene (reference sequence). The CDR3, from cysteine to phenylalanine, totals 14 residues. Of all the DNA, just the CDR3 is kept, 42 bases in frame from base 1. Receptor libraries were prepared by 5' RACE. TCRdb shows the sequencer as Illumina HiSeq 2500. A second PCR of roughly 7 to 11 cycles was performed with a sample-barcoded 5' primer and a J-beta primer mix. Each TCR beta cDNA molecule received a unique molecular identifier from a template-switch 5' adaptor carrying 12 random nucleotides. Each sample yielded at least 3 million CDR3-containing paired-end reads. The Mint cDNA synthesis kit, primed by a TRBC-specific oligonucleotide, was used to synthesize first-strand cDNA from all RNA. Following uracil-DNA glycosylase treatment, all cDNA underwent a first 18-cycle PCR with the universal primers M1SS and BC2_uni_R. The original pipeline was this. Normalization of each sample was performed by random selection of 1 million high-quality reads, each carrying a distinct molecular identifier. Instead of being binned into consensus sequences, reads that shared molecular identifiers were thrown out. MiTCR, run with a Q25 quality threshold and the strictest error-elimination algorithm, handled CDR3 identification, clonotype clustering and error correction. A nonparametric unseen species model using Euler transformation provided a lower-bound estimate of total TCR beta diversity. The public reads were run again by TCRdb, first through fastp at Q25 and then through MiXCR, and only productive beta chains were kept. For every CDR3 protein sequence, its rows merge into one entry that carries the most common genes and DNA. What appears here as the V and J calls and clone size reflects TCRdb's work, not the paper's. The sample yields hundreds of thousands of distinct CDR3 sequences; roughly two fifths were counted once. The top ten constitute approximately 22% of the sample.

This clonotype was counted a few times. Its binding antigen is unknown. No qualities accompany the bases; no much larger clone lies one base away. The TCR originated in an older woman in good health. Rearrangement joined TRBV3-1 to TRBJ2-4; the D gene assignment is ambiguous. The assigned J gene may be wrong: the sequence end matches TRBJ2-7 better. Sample: blood. CDR3 protein: CASSQVGGSDEQYF. The bases read TGTGCCAGCAGCCAAGTAGGTGGCAGCGACGAGCAGTACTTC.